The 23 T cell receptor beta chains reported below all come from one sample, sequenced in a study of cytomegalovirus exposure and HLA in healthy donors. Sequenced by immunoSEQ multiplex PCR; TCRdb stores in-frame clones only, minus some. The sample shows 110,000 to 150,000 clones, less than 95% of them seen only once. The sequenced sample was PBMCs. The receptors derive from a man aged 18 to 29 in good health and CMV-seropositive.

In nucleotides, the CDR3 is TGTGCCAGCAGCCTCAGGGGGGTGAACACTGAAGCTTTCTTT. Its protein product is CASSLRGVNTEAFF. V and J are TRBV27 and TRBJ1-1; 7 bases match TRBD1. V shed 6 bases, J shed 0 bases, and the junction held 4 bases outside the gene matches. CDR3 size: 14 residues. The V gene's germline CDR1 is MNHEY and CDR2 SMNVEV (reference sequence).

This chain joins TRBV5-1 and TRBJ2-2, with 9 positions matching TRBD2. The germline gives CDR1 SGHRS, CDR2 YFSETQ. This CDR3 has 15 residues. V gave up 4 bases and J gave up 6 bases; unmatched junction bases: 7. The CDR3 reads CASSKPGLAAGELFF. The CDR3 DNA follows: TGCGCCAGCAGCAAACCGGGACTAGCTGCCGGGGAGCTGTTTTTT.

The V call is TRBV2, the J call TRBJ2-1; TRBD1 aligns across 9 bases. The V gene's germline CDR1 is SNHLY and CDR2 FYNNEI. This CDR3 is 12 amino acids long. With 7 bases clipped from V and 7 bases from J, the junction kept 2 bases outside the gene matches. CDR3 amino acids: CASKDRGNEQFF. CDR3 DNA: TGTGCCAGCAAGGACAGGGGAAATGAGCAGTTCTTC. Supplemented by reference TRBV2 and TRBJ2-1, the full variable domain reads EPEVTQTPSHQVTQMGQEVILRCVPISNHLYFYWYRQILGQKVEFLVSFYNNEISEKSEIFDDQFSVERPDGSNFTLKIRSTKLEDSAMYFCASKDRGNEQFFGPGTRLTVL.

This chain links TRBV5-4 with TRBJ2-7, with 7 nucleotides matching TRBD1. CDR1 and CDR2 (germline): SGHNT, YYREEE (reference sequence). There are 13 residues in the CDR3. J gave up 1 base and V 4 bases, and 2 bases lay outside the gene matches. This chain's CDR3 is CASSKGQSYEQYF. The CDR3 nucleotides read TGTGCCAGCAGCAAGGGACAGTCCTACGAGCAGTACTTC.

This clone appeared a few times. The chain couples TRBV18 to TRBJ1-1; D is possibly TRBD1 (6 bases). The V gene's germline CDR1 is KGHSH and CDR2 LQKENI. The germline V and J ends were trimmed by 1 base and 7 bases, with 13 bases remaining between them. The CDR3 contains 14 residues. CDR3 nucleotides: TGTGCCAGCTCACCACAGGGACTACAGGGTGAAGCTTTCTTT. Amino acids: CASSPQGLQGEAFF.

The J gene is TRBJ1-1, the V gene TRBV27; TRBD1 matches 10 bases. After removal of 5 bases from V and 6 bases from J, the junction contained 9 bases not matched to a gene. The CDR3 has 15 residues. Germline V gene sequence: CDR1 MNHEY, CDR2 SMNVEV (reference sequence). The CDR3 DNA reads TGTGCCAGCAGTCATGGACAGGGGGTAATTCCTGAAGCTTTCTTT. Amino acid sequence: CASSHGQGVIPEAFF.

The V and J genes are TRBV21-1 and TRBJ1-2. TRBV21-1 constitutes a pseudogene. The CDR3 runs to 12 residues. The CDR3 protein is CASSNGGNGYTF. The CDR3 coding sequence is TGTGCCAGCAGTAACGGGGGAAATGGCTACACCTTC.

V gene TRBV5-1 combines with J gene TRBJ2-5; D uncertain. Germline V gene sequence: CDR1 SGHRS, CDR2 YFSETQ. Trimming took off 0 bases at V and 4 bases at J, with 10 bases between the two ends. The CDR3 is made up of 14 amino acids. As DNA, the CDR3 is TGCGCCAGCAGCTTGGGATCTGGCAGAGAGACCCAGTACTTC. Translating it yields CASSLGSGRETQYF.

This clone was seen just once. The gene calls are TRBV5-1 and TRBJ2-3; TRBD2 agrees at 8 bases. J was trimmed by 2 bases and V by 2 bases; bases with no gene match: 10. This CDR3 spans 17 amino acids. From germline, CDR1 is SGHRS and CDR2 YFSETQ. The CDR3 coding sequence is TGCGCCAGCAGCTTAGCCTCACTAGCGGCCGACACAGATACGCAGTATTTT. Translated, it gives CASSLASLAADTDTQYF.

This clone was observed once. The chain links TRBV19 to TRBJ2-7, with D possibly TRBD2 on 6 matching bases. The V gene lost 4 bases and the J gene lost 1 base, with 14 bases spanning the gap. Looked up from germline, CDR1 is LNHDA and CDR2 is SQIVND (reference sequence). This CDR3 contains 15 residues. In nucleotides, the CDR3 is TGTGCCAGTAGTACTGGCGGCGGAGGGTCCTACGAGCAGTACTTC. It yields the protein CASSTGGGGSYEQYF.

The chain combines TRBV18 with TRBJ2-5; TRBD1 aligns across 9 bases. Per the germline V gene, CDR1 is KGHSH and CDR2 is LQKENI. After removal of 0 bases from V and 5 bases from J, the junction contained 7 bases not matched to a gene. CDR3 size: 16 residues. The CDR3 loop is CASSPPPGQGMETQYF. CDR3 sequence (DNA): TGTGCCAGCTCACCACCTCCGGGACAGGGTATGGAGACCCAGTACTTC.

The genes are TRBV30 and TRBJ2-1, with 11 positions matching TRBD2. This CDR3 has 15 amino acids. Looked up from germline, CDR1 is GTSNPN and CDR2 is SVGIG (reference sequence). Trimming took 4 bases from V and 4 from J; bases not matched to a gene: 6. CDR3: CAWTRGTSGYNEQFF. The DNA for the CDR3 is TGTGCCTGGACCAGAGGGACTAGCGGATACAATGAGCAGTTCTTC.

The genes are TRBV7-3 and TRBJ2-6; maybe TRBD1 (5 bases). V shed 5 bases and J shed 1 base, with 9 bases lying between them. CDR1 and CDR2 from the germline V gene are SGHTA and FQGTGA. The CDR3 totals 15 residues. The chain's CDR3 is CASSQGISGANVLTF. CDR3 nucleotide sequence: TGTGCCAGCAGCCAGGGAATTTCTGGGGCCAACGTCCTGACTTTC.

The chain uses TRBV7-2 and TRBJ2-1; TRBD2 aligns across 7 bases. This CDR3 has 15 amino acids. With 2 bases clipped from V and 3 bases from J, the junction kept 4 bases outside the gene matches. Germline V gene data show CDR1 as SGHTA and CDR2 as FQGNSA. CDR3 in DNA: TGTGCCAGCAGCTTAATGGCGGGAGACTACAATGAGCAGTTCTTC. Protein sequence: CASSLMAGDYNEQFF.

The chain combines TRBV13 with TRBJ2-7, with 7 bases lining up with TRBD2. V shed 0 bases, J shed 2 bases, and the junction held 7 bases outside the gene matches. The CDR3 has 16 residues. Germline V CDR1 and CDR2: PRHDT, FYEKMQ (reference sequence). CDR3 DNA sequence: TGTGCCAGCAGCTTAGGCCTTAGCGGGCCTACCTACGAGCAGTACTTC. Its protein product is CASSLGLSGPTYEQYF.

The J gene is TRBJ2-3, the V gene TRBV29-1, with 14 positions matching TRBD2. CDR3 size: 17 residues. CDR1 is SQVTM and CDR2 is ANQGSEA in the germline V gene. V was clipped by 2 bases and J by 11 bases; unmatched bases: 15. The CDR3 here is CSVESPRLAGGTLRQYF. Here the CDR3 DNA reads TGCAGCGTTGAATCCCCCCGACTAGCGGGAGGGACCCTCAGGCAGTATTTT.

As concerns this clone: Within the sample, other DNA sequences also encode this same CDR3. The chain combines TRBV11-2 with TRBJ2-7, with TRBD1 matching over 8 bases. This CDR3 is 14 amino acids long. The V gene's germline CDR1 is SGHAT and CDR2 FQNNGV. The V gene end was trimmed by 2 bases and the J gene end by 1 base; junction bases not matched to a gene: 1. The CDR3 loop is CASSLQGASYEQYF. CDR3 DNA sequence: TGTGCCAGCAGCTTACAGGGGGCGTCCTACGAGCAGTACTTC.

Written as DNA, the CDR3 is TGTGCCAGCAGTATAGGGACTAGTGGATTCAATGAGCAGTTCTTC. Translated: CASSIGTSGFNEQFF. This chain links TRBV27 with TRBJ2-1; 8 bases align to TRBD2. The CDR3 has 15 amino acids. The V and J ends lost 5 bases and 6 bases, in that order; junction bases with no gene match: 9. Looked up from germline, CDR1 is MNHEY and CDR2 is SMNVEV (reference sequence).

The J gene is TRBJ2-1, the V gene TRBV10-2, with D possibly TRBD1 on 6 matching bases. This CDR3 comprises 13 residues. Trimming left V 2 bases short and J 8 bases short, with 10 bases between. In germline, CDR1 is WSHSY, CDR2 SAAADI. Written as DNA, the CDR3 is TGCGCCAGCAGTGAGCCCGAGGGGGATGAGCAGTTCTTC. It encodes CASSEPEGDEQFF.

The J gene is TRBJ1-4, the V gene TRBV5-1; D unclear. Germline V lookup: CDR1 SGHRS, CDR2 YFSETQ. The CDR3 has 17 amino acids. Trimming left V 2 bases short and J 0 bases short, with 14 bases between. This CDR3 is CASSFGFDMPTNEKLFF. The CDR3 DNA reads as TGCGCCAGCAGCTTTGGCTTCGACATGCCAACTAATGAAAAACTGTTTTTT.

The V call is TRBV28, the J call TRBJ2-5; the match to TRBD1 covers 9 bases. Germline V gives CDR1 MDHEN, CDR2 SYDVKM. The CDR3 is 15 amino acids. The ends lost 6 bases at V and 3 bases at J; junction bases unmatched: 8. The CDR3 reads CASRPGDRVKETQYF. The CDR3 DNA reads as TGTGCCAGCAGACCGGGGGACAGGGTAAAAGAGACCCAGTACTTC. The full variable domain, its missing parts supplied by reference TRBV28 and TRBJ2-5, is DVKVTQSSRYLVKRTGEKVFLECVQDMDHENMFWYRQDPGLGLRLIYFSYDVKMKEKGDIPEGYSVSREKKERFSLILESASTNQTSMYLCASRPGDRVKETQYFGPGTRLLVL.

This chain links TRBV27 with TRBJ2-7; 7 nucleotides match TRBD1. CDR3 length: 15 residues. With V trimmed by 4 bases and J by 3 bases, 9 bases remained unmatched. Germline CDR1 is MNHEY and CDR2 is SMNVEV (reference sequence). Here the CDR3 reads CASSSLQGPLYEQYF. The CDR3 DNA sequence: TGTGCCAGCAGTTCACTACAGGGGCCTCTCTACGAGCAGTACTTC.

The chain links TRBV6-5 to TRBJ1-2; perhaps TRBD1 as D (6 bases). In germline, CDR1 is MNHEY, CDR2 SVGAGI. The CDR3 has 13 residues. V lost 6 bases and J lost 5, with 13 bases in between. CDR3 sequence (DNA): TGTGCCAGCAGCCGCGGGGGGACATATGGCTACACCTTC. Amino acid sequence: CASSRGGTYGYTF.